These T cell receptor beta chains were read from a single sample in a study of T-cell reconstitution after alpha-beta-depleted transplantation in children. TCRdb fed the PCR reads into MiXCR, producing one record per CDR3 protein. The sample records about 440,000 distinct CDR3 sequences, 43% being singletons. The starting material was PBMCs, obtained before TCRalphabeta/CD19-depleted stem cell transplant. The receptors stem from a girl aged 2-10 years with aplastic anemia, due to receive a stem cell transplant. Both conserved end residues are part of each CDR3. A D gene is named only where the DNA matches it firmly. Part of the rows lack a size; the others show once, few, many or a class for expanded clones.

J gene: TRBJ1-5; clone size: many; D gene: NA; V gene: TRBV28; CDR3 DNA: TGTGCCAGCAGTCTACGAGGGGCCTTCAATCAGCCCCAGCATTTT; CDR3 protein: CASSLRGAFNQPQHF
J gene: TRBJ1-4; clone size: few; D gene: TRBD1; V gene: TRBV7-8; CDR3 DNA: TGTGCCAGCGGCTTAGAGGGGACAGGGGGCCCAAAACTGTTTTTT; CDR3 protein: CASGLEGTGGPKLFF
J gene: TRBJ1-4; clone size: few; D gene: NA; V gene: TRBV6-1; CDR3 DNA: TGTGCCAGCAGTGAAGTACGGACGGCAACTAATGAAAAACTGTTTTTT; CDR3 protein: CASSEVRTATNEKLFF
J gene: TRBJ2-1; clone size: NA; D gene: NA; V gene: TRBV27; CDR3 DNA: TGTGCCAGCGGGCGCGGGGATGAGCAGTTCTTC; CDR3 protein: CASGRGDEQFF
J gene: TRBJ2-7; clone size: NA; D gene: NA; V gene: TRBV28; CDR3 DNA: TGTGCCAGCAGTTCCCGGACGGGTTTGATCTACGAGCAGTACTTC; CDR3 protein: CASSSRTGLIYEQYF
J gene: TRBJ2-1; clone size: NA; D gene: NA; V gene: TRBV4-1; CDR3 DNA: TGCGCCAGCAGCCGGCTAGGCTCCTACAATGAGCAGTTCTTC; CDR3 protein: CASSRLGSYNEQFF
J gene: TRBJ2-3; clone size: NA; D gene: TRBD2; V gene: TRBV5-1; CDR3 DNA: TGCGCCAGCAGCTTGAGGACTAGCGGGGGGCCTCGAACGCAGTATTTT; CDR3 protein: CASSLRTSGGPRTQYF
J gene: TRBJ2-1; clone size: NA; D gene: TRBD1; V gene: TRBV20-1; CDR3 DNA: TGCAGTGCTCTACAGACAGGGGGCTACAATGAGCAGTTCTTC; CDR3 protein: CSALQTGGYNEQFF
J gene: TRBJ2-7; clone size: NA; D gene: NA; V gene: TRBV6-1; CDR3 DNA: TGTGCCAGCAGTCCCCTAGGGTCGGGTAAGGGGACCTACGAGCAGTACTTC; CDR3 protein: CASSPLGSGKGTYEQYF
J gene: TRBJ2-5; clone size: NA; D gene: NA; V gene: TRBV7-2; CDR3 DNA: TGTGCCAGCAGCTTAGGGTCCCGGTGGGAGACCCAGTACTTC; CDR3 protein: CASSLGSRWETQYF
J gene: TRBJ2-5; clone size: NA; D gene: TRBD2; V gene: TRBV20-1; CDR3 DNA: TGCAGTGCCAGACCAGCGGGATGGGAGACCCAGTACTTC; CDR3 protein: CSARPAGWETQYF
J gene: TRBJ1-1; clone size: NA; D gene: NA; V gene: TRBV29-1; CDR3 DNA: TGCAGCGTTGGGCCAGGCTTGAACACTGAAGCTTTCTTT; CDR3 protein: CSVGPGLNTEAFF
J gene: TRBJ1-1; clone size: NA; D gene: NA; V gene: TRBV20-1; CDR3 DNA: TGCAGTGCTCCTCGAGGGGACACTGAAGCTTTCTTT; CDR3 protein: CSAPRGDTEAFF
J gene: TRBJ2-5; clone size: NA; D gene: NA; V gene: TRBV4-2; CDR3 DNA: TGTGCCAGCAGCCAAGATCCGGTGGGGAGCCAAGAGACCCAGTACTTC; CDR3 protein: CASSQDPVGSQETQYF
J gene: TRBJ2-7; clone size: once; D gene: TRBD1; V gene: TRBV20-1; CDR3 DNA: TGCAGTGCTGGAAGGCCCGGGACAGGGGACGAGCAGTACTTC; CDR3 protein: CSAGRPGTGDEQYF
J gene: TRBJ2-1; clone size: NA; D gene: TRBD2; V gene: TRBV5-1; CDR3 DNA: TGCGCCAGCAGCTTGGTTCCGGCTAGCGGGAGCTCCTACAATGAGCAGTTCTTC; CDR3 protein: CASSLVPASGSSYNEQFF
J gene: TRBJ1-2; clone size: NA; D gene: NA; V gene: TRBV2; CDR3 DNA: TGTGCCAGCAGCGGAACAGACAACTATGGCTACACCTTC; CDR3 protein: CASSGTDNYGYTF
J gene: TRBJ1-1; clone size: NA; D gene: NA; V gene: TRBV12-3/TRBV12-4; CDR3 DNA: TGTGCCAGCAGTTTGTCCGCCACCGGTAATGAAGCTTTCTTT; CDR3 protein: CASSLSATGNEAFF
J gene: TRBJ2-1; clone size: NA; D gene: NA; V gene: TRBV28; CDR3 DNA: TGTGCCAGCAGTTTAAGTTCGGGGCAGTTCTTC; CDR3 protein: CASSLSSGQFF
J gene: TRBJ1-4; clone size: NA; D gene: NA; V gene: TRBV28; CDR3 DNA: TGTGCCAGCAGTCCCGGGGGAGGGACTAAAGAAAAACTGTTTTTT; CDR3 protein: CASSPGGGTKEKLFF
J gene: TRBJ2-3; clone size: NA; D gene: NA; V gene: TRBV3-1; CDR3 DNA: TGTGCCAGCAGCCAAGTAATAACTAGCAGGCGAGATACGCAGTATTTT; CDR3 protein: CASSQVITSRRDTQYF
J gene: TRBJ2-1; clone size: many; D gene: NA; V gene: TRBV19; CDR3 DNA: TGTGCCAGCTCAAAACTCGGGGGCTCCTACAATGAGCAGTTCTTC; CDR3 protein: CASSKLGGSYNEQFF
J gene: TRBJ2-3; clone size: few; D gene: TRBD2; V gene: TRBV5-1; CDR3 DNA: TGCGCCAGCAGCGGGGGGAGGGCCGGCACAGATACGCAGTATTTT; CDR3 protein: CASSGGRAGTDTQYF
J gene: TRBJ1-2; clone size: NA; D gene: NA; V gene: TRBV29-1; CDR3 DNA: TGCAGCGTGGGGACATCGAAGAGGGGCTATGGCTACACCTTC; CDR3 protein: CSVGTSKRGYGYTF
J gene: TRBJ2-6; clone size: NA; D gene: NA; V gene: TRBV10-2; CDR3 DNA: TGCGCCAGCAGTGGCCTAGGTGGGGCCAACGTCCTGACTTTC; CDR3 protein: CASSGLGGANVLTF
J gene: TRBJ2-7; clone size: few; D gene: NA; V gene: TRBV19; CDR3 DNA: TGTGCCAGTAGTCCGACGATGAACTACGAGCAGTACTTC; CDR3 protein: CASSPTMNYEQYF
J gene: TRBJ2-7; clone size: NA; D gene: TRBD1; V gene: TRBV5-6; CDR3 DNA: TGTGCCAGCAGCAGCGCCGGGACAGGGGGACTAACCATATTC; CDR3 protein: CASSSAGTGGLTIF
J gene: TRBJ2-3; clone size: NA; D gene: NA; V gene: TRBV7-6; CDR3 DNA: TGTGCCAGCAGCTTAAGTAATAGGGGCACAGATACGCAGTATTTT; CDR3 protein: CASSLSNRGTDTQYF